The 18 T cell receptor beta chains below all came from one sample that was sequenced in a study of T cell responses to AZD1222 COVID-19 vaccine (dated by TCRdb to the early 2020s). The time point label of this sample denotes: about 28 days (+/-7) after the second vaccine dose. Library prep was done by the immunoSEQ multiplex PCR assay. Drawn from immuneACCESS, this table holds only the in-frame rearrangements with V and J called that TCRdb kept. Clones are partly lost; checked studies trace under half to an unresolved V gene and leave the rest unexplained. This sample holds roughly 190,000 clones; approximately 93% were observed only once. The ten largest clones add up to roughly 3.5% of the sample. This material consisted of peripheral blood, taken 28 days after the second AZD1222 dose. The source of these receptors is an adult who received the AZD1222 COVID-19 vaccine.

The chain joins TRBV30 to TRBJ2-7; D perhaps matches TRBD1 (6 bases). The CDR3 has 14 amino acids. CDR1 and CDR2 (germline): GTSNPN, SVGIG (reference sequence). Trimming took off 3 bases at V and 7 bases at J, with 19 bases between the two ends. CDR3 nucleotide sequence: TGTGCCTGGAGCCGCTTGGGGGCACGCGGAGAGCAGTACTTC. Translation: CAWSRLGARGEQYF.

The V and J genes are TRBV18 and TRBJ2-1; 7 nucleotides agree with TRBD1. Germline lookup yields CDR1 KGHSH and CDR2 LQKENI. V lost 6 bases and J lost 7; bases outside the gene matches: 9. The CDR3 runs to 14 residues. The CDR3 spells CASSTSTGLNEQFF. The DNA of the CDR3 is TGTGCCAGCTCCACCTCGACAGGGCTGAATGAGCAGTTCTTC.

The CDR3 DNA reads TGCGCCAGCAGCCCGAATGCAGGGGCTGGAAACACCATATATTTT. It yields the protein CASSPNAGAGNTIYF. This rearrangement joins TRBV5-1 to TRBJ1-3, with D perhaps TRBD1 (6 bases). V dropped 4 bases and J dropped 2 bases, with 13 bases sitting between them. The CDR3 is 15 residues long. Germline V gives CDR1 SGHRS, CDR2 YFSETQ.

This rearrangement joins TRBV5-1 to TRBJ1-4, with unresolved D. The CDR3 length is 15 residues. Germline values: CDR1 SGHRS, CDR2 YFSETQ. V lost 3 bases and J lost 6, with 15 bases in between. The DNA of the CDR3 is TGCGCCAGCAGCTGGAGGAGTGGGTATCATGAAAAACTGTTTTTT. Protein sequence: CASSWRSGYHEKLFF.

CDR3 sequence reads: CASSRTRSDEQFF. The CDR3 bases are TGTGCCAGCAGTAGGACCCGGAGCGATGAGCAGTTCTTC. The chain joins TRBV2 to TRBJ2-1, with D hard to call. Germline lookup yields CDR1 SNHLY and CDR2 FYNNEI. The ends were cut back, 5 bases at V and 8 bases at J, with 13 bases in the middle. This CDR3 is 13 amino acids long.

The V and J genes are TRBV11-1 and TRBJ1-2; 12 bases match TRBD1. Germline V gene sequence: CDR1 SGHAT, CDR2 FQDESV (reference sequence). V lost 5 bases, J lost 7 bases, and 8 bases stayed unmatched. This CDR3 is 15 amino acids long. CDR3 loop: CASSPAGQGAVGYTF. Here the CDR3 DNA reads TGTGCCAGCAGCCCCGCGGGACAGGGGGCCGTTGGCTACACCTTC.

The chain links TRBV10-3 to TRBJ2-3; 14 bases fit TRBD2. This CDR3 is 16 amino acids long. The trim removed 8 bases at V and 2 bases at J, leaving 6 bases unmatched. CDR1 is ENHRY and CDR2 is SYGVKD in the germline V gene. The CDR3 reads CAIGGLAGGLTDTQYF. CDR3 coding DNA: TGTGCCATCGGCGGACTAGCGGGAGGCCTCACAGATACGCAGTATTTT.

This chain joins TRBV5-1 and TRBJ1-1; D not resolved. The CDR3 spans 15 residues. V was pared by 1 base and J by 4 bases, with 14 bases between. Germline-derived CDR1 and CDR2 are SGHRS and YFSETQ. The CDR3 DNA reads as TGCGCCAGCAGCTTGTGGCCAGCCGAGGGCACTGAAGCTTTCTTT. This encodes CASSLWPAEGTEAFF.

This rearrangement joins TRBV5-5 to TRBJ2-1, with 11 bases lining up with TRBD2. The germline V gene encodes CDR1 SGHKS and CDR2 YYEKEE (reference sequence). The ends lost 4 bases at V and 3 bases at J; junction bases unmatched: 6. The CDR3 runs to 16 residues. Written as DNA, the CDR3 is TGTGCCAGCAGCCTGGGACTAGCGGCGATCTACAATGAGCAGTTCTTC. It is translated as CASSLGLAAIYNEQFF.

This CDR3 reads CASSSPGGMNTEAFF. The CDR3 coding sequence is TGTGCCAGCAGTTCCCCAGGGGGTATGAACACTGAAGCTTTCTTT. The chain is built from TRBV28 and TRBJ1-1, with 7 bases that match TRBD1. V was clipped by 4 bases and J by 0 bases; unmatched bases: 5. The CDR3 is 15 amino acids. Germline loops: CDR1 MDHEN, CDR2 SYDVKM.

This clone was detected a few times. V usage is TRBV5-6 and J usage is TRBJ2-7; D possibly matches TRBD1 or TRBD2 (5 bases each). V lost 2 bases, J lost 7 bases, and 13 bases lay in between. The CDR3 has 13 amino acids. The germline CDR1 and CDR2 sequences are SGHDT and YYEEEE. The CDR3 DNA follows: TGTGCCAGCAGCTTTCCAGGTGGGGGTGAGCAGTACTTC. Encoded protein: CASSFPGGGEQYF.

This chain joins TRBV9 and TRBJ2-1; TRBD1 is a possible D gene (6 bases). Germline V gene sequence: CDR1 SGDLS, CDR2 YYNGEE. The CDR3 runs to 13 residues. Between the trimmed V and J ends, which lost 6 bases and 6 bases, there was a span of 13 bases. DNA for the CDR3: TGTGCCAGCACCCCAGGGGACCTCAATGAGCAGTTCTTC. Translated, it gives CASTPGDLNEQFF.

In DNA, the CDR3 is TGTGCCAGCAGCTCTGGAGGGGTAAGAGAGACCCAGTACTTC. Encoded protein: CASSSGGVRETQYF. The V and J genes are TRBV9 and TRBJ2-5; maybe TRBD2 (6 bases). The CDR3 contains 14 residues. Germline loops: CDR1 SGDLS, CDR2 YYNGEE. Trimming cost V 4 bases and J 4 bases, with 14 bases left between them.

The CDR3 reads CATSDLGGAGGYTF. CDR3 in DNA: TGTGCCACCAGTGATCTAGGGGGCGCAGGTGGCTACACCTTC. This chain connects TRBV24-1 to TRBJ1-2, with 7 positions matching TRBD1. V was pared by 3 bases and J by 7 bases, with 7 bases of the junction left unmatched. This CDR3 has 14 residues. CDR1 is KGHDR and CDR2 is SFDVKD in the germline V gene.

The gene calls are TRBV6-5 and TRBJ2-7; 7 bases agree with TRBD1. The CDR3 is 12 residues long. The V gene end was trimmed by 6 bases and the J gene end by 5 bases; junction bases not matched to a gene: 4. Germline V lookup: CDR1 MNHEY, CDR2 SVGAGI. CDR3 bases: TGTGCCAGCAGCAGAGGGGGCGACGAGCAGTACTTC. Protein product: CASSRGGDEQYF.

The CDR3 region is CASSQGGPGTQYF. The CDR3 DNA reads as TGTGCCAGCAGTCAGGGGGGGCCGGGGACCCAGTACTTC. The chain employs TRBV11-2 and TRBJ2-5; perhaps D is TRBD1 or TRBD2 (7 bases each). The CDR3 contains 13 residues. V was pared by 6 bases and J by 7 bases, with 15 bases between. Germline CDR1 SGHAT, CDR2 FQNNGV.

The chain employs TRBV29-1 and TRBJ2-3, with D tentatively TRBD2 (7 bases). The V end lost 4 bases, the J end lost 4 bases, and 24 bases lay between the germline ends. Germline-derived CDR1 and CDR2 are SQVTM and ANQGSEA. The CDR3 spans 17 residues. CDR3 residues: CSVVGLGAGAWADTQYF. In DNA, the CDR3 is TGCAGCGTTGTGGGCTTGGGGGCGGGAGCGTGGGCAGATACGCAGTATTTT.

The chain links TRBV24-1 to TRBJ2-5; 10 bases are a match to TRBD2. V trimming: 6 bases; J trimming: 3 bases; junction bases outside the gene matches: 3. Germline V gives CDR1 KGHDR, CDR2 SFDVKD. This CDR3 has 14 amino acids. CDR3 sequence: CATSLAGDKETQYF. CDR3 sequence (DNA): TGTGCCACCAGTCTAGCGGGAGACAAAGAGACCCAGTACTTC.